The rows below give T cell receptor beta chains drawn from one sample of a study of blood T cells in healthy people across ages. Using its own MiXCR run on the 5' RACE reads, TCRdb lists one record per CDR3 protein. The sample lists over a million distinct CDR3 sequences; 35% to 45% were seen once. Sequenced material: blood. The receptors stem from a young woman in good health. Both conserved end residues are part of each CDR3. The D gene is left open where the match is weak. For some rows the clone size is stated as once, few or many, or as a class when expanded; others skip it.

J	V	size	D	CDR3	DNA
TRBJ2-7	TRBV27	-	-	CASSFFGASYEQYF	TGTGCCAGCAGTTTTTTTGGGGCCTCCTACGAGCAGTACTTC
TRBJ1-2	TRBV20-1	-	TRBD1	CSAPRDRGMGGYTF	TGCAGTGCGCCCCGGGACAGGGGGATGGGGGGCTACACCTTC
TRBJ1-1	TRBV5-1	once	-	CASSGDHGLNTEAFF	TGCGCCAGCAGCGGAGACCACGGCTTGAACACTGAAGCTTTCTTT
TRBJ2-7	TRBV20-1	few	-	CSVQADSYEQYF	TGCAGTGTGCAAGCGGACTCCTACGAGCAGTACTTC
TRBJ2-1	TRBV2	-	-	CASSEITVYNEQFF	TGTGCCAGCAGTGAAATTACTGTTTACAATGAGCAGTTCTTC
TRBJ2-7	TRBV9	-	TRBD2	CASSPFGLAGGYEQYF	TGTGCCAGCAGCCCATTTGGACTAGCGGGAGGCTACGAGCAGTACTTC
TRBJ2-3	TRBV12-3/TRBV12-4	-	-	CATPHGEDTQYF	TGTGCCACTCCACACGGAGAAGATACGCAGTATTTT
TRBJ2-3	TRBV2	once	TRBD2	CASRLAGDGLTDTQYF	TGTGCCAGCCGTCTAGCGGGAGATGGTTTGACAGATACGCAGTATTTT
TRBJ2-5	TRBV25-1	-	-	CASSALNFQETQYF	TGTGCCAGCAGTGCCTTGAATTTTCAAGAGACCCAGTACTTC
TRBJ2-1	TRBV6-1	few	TRBD2	CASSKRTSGSTSYNEQFF	TGTGCCAGCAGTAAAAGGACTAGCGGGTCTACCTCCTACAATGAGCAGTTCTTC
TRBJ2-1	TRBV6-2/TRBV6-3	few	-	CASSAEGGYYNEQFF	TGTGCCAGCAGCGCTGAGGGCGGATACTACAATGAGCAGTTCTTC
TRBJ2-7	TRBV5-1	few	TRBD1	CASSGGQRYNEQYF	TGCGCCAGCAGCGGGGGACAGAGATACAATGAGCAGTACTTC
TRBJ2-2	TRBV2	few	-	CASTDRGTGELFF	TGTGCCAGCACCGACAGAGGTACCGGGGAGCTGTTTTTT
TRBJ2-1	TRBV2	-	-	CASRSKTRGFF	TGTGCCAGCAGGTCCAAGACGCGAGGGTTCTTC
TRBJ1-1	TRBV20-1	few	-	CSARDSGRVMGTEAFF	TGCAGTGCTAGAGATTCCGGCAGGGTCATGGGGACTGAAGCTTTCTTT
TRBJ2-7	TRBV4-1	few	TRBD2	CASSQVSGRANEQYF	TGCGCCAGCAGCCAAGTTAGCGGGAGGGCCAACGAGCAGTACTTC
TRBJ1-1	TRBV4-3	-	-	CASSQDFDLPSTEAFF	TGCGCCAGCAGCCAAGATTTCGACCTTCCAAGCACTGAAGCTTTCTTT
TRBJ2-7	TRBV10-3	many	-	CATADISYEQYF	TGTGCCACCGCGGATATCTCCTACGAGCAGTACTTC